The 20 T cell receptor beta chains reported below all come from one sample, sequenced in a study of shared clonotypes between healthy human individuals (TCRdb year 2020). To prepare the library, the immunoSEQ multiplex PCR assay was applied. The clones in this table, taken by TCRdb from immuneACCESS, are in-frame only. Not every clone is retained; where verified, under half of the shortfall comes from an unresolved V gene, and the cause of the rest is unknown. The sample data list more than 150,000 clones, and 90% to 95% of these were observed just once. The top ten constitute 0.065% to 0.07% of the sample. Material for sequencing was naive CD4+ T cells sorted from blood. The cell subset or site tag for this specimen amounts to: CD45RA+ positively selected. The source is a woman younger than 45 in good health.

The rearrangement joins TRBV27 to TRBJ1-4; D gene unclear. The germline CDR1 and CDR2 sequences are MNHEY and SMNVEV (reference sequence). The CDR3 has 15 residues. V lost 3 bases, J lost 8 bases, and 16 bases lay in between. CDR3 coding DNA: TGTGCCAGCAGTTTCGTGCCGGTCTCAAACGAAAAACTGTTTTTT. It codes for CASSFVPVSNEKLFF.

V gene TRBV25-1 combines with J gene TRBJ1-1, with D maybe TRBD1 (6 bases). Trimming cost V 2 bases and J 11 bases, with 12 bases left between them. The CDR3 is made up of 12 amino acids. CDR1 and CDR2 (germline): MGHDK, SYGVNS. The CDR3 region is CASSEQGRDAFF. The CDR3 bases are TGTGCCAGCAGTGAACAGGGGCGGGATGCTTTCTTT.

V usage is TRBV4-1 and J usage is TRBJ1-4; perhaps TRBD1 as D (6 bases). Germline CDR1 reads MGHRA; CDR2 reads YSYEKL. V lost 6 bases and J 3 bases, leaving 14 bases between the germline ends. The CDR3 extends over 15 amino acids. The CDR3 bases are TGCGCCAGCAGGATAACAGGGCTGCCTAATGAAAAACTGTTTTTT. Encoded protein: CASRITGLPNEKLFF.

The genes are TRBV4-1 and TRBJ2-7; 9 bases are a match to TRBD1. V lost 0 bases, J lost 4 bases, and 13 bases stayed unmatched. The CDR3 is 18 residues long. The V gene's germline CDR1 is MGHRA and CDR2 YSYEKL. The CDR3 DNA follows: TGCGCCAGCAGCCAAGATGCGGACAGGGGCTCCTGGGGTTACGAGCAGTACTTC. It encodes CASSQDADRGSWGYEQYF.

The chain employs TRBV28 and TRBJ1-1; tentative D call: TRBD1 (5 bases). Trimming shortened V by 7 bases and J by 0 bases, and 12 bases separated the two germline ends. The CDR3 loop spans 14 amino acids. CDR1 and CDR2 from the germline V gene are MDHEN and SYDVKM. CDR3 sequence reads: CASNRLTMNTEAFF. The DNA of the CDR3 is TGTGCCAGCAACAGGCTAACCATGAACACTGAAGCTTTCTTT.

The chain is built from TRBV7-9 and TRBJ1-1, with TRBD1 identical over 10 bases. With V trimmed by 5 bases and J by 3 bases, 6 bases remained unmatched. Germline values: CDR1 SEHNR, CDR2 FQNEAQ (reference sequence). This CDR3 is 15 amino acids long. In DNA form, the CDR3 reads TGTGCCAGCAGCGCAACCGGGACAGGGGACACTGAAGCTTTCTTT. This sequence encodes CASSATGTGDTEAFF.

This rearrangement joins TRBV19 to TRBJ1-2; D call uncertain. Trimming cost V 5 bases and J 8 bases, with 12 bases left between them. The CDR3 runs to 12 residues. Looked up from germline, CDR1 is LNHDA and CDR2 is SQIVND (reference sequence). CDR3 region: CASSPSSWGYTF. In nucleotides, the CDR3 is TGTGCCAGTAGTCCGAGTTCGTGGGGCTACACCTTC.

This clone has only one observation. The rearrangement links TRBV27 to TRBJ1-2, with D possibly matching TRBD1 (5 bases). V lost 2 bases and J lost 1, with 5 bases in between. CDR3 length: 13 residues. Germline values: CDR1 MNHEY, CDR2 SMNVEV (reference sequence). Written as DNA, the CDR3 is TGTGCCAGCAGTTTACAGGGTAACTATGGCTACACCTTC. Its translation is CASSLQGNYGYTF.

The chain combines TRBV6-6 with TRBJ2-7, with D tentatively TRBD2 (5 bases). V lost 6 bases to trimming and J lost 6 bases, with 18 bases between them. Looked up from germline, CDR1 is MNHNY and CDR2 is SVGAGI (reference sequence). The CDR3 covers 14 residues. The CDR3 bases are TGTGCCAGCAGCACCAGTTCAGACGCGGGCGAGCAGTACTTC. Amino acid sequence: CASSTSSDAGEQYF.

The chain carries TRBV7-2 and TRBJ1-5; 8 bases align to TRBD1. Germline CDR1 SGHTA, CDR2 FQGNSA. The CDR3 runs to 15 residues. With V trimmed by 5 bases and J by 9 bases, 12 bases remained unmatched. As DNA, the CDR3 is TGTGCCAGCAGCCCGCCGGGACAGGTGGTCTTGCCCCAGCATTTT. It encodes CASSPPGQVVLPQHF. Based on the CDR3 plus reference TRBV7-2 and TRBJ1-5, the full variable domain is GAGVSQSPSNKVTEKGKDVELRCDPISGHTALYWYRQSLGQGLEFLIYFQGNSAPDKSGLPSDRFSAERTGGSVSTLTIQRTQQEDSAVYLCASSPPGQVVLPQHFGDGTRLSIL.

The chain couples TRBV5-4 to TRBJ2-7; no clear D gene. Trimming left V 0 bases short and J 5 bases short, with 9 bases between. CDR1 is SGHNT and CDR2 is YYREEE in the germline V gene (reference sequence). The CDR3 has 13 amino acids. The CDR3 spells CASSLVGTHEQYF. CDR3 nucleotides: TGTGCCAGCAGCTTGGTCGGAACCCACGAGCAGTACTTC.

V is TRBV6-6 and J is TRBJ1-1; the D is unclear. The CDR3 runs 16 residues. Germline loops: CDR1 MNHNY, CDR2 SVGAGI (reference sequence). The V end lost 5 bases, the J end lost 0 bases, and 16 bases lay between the germline ends. The CDR3 is CASSNIISRMNTEAFF. In DNA, the CDR3 is TGTGCCAGCAGTAATATCATCAGCCGGATGAACACTGAAGCTTTCTTT.

The V call is TRBV2, the J call TRBJ2-1; 8 bases map to TRBD1. The CDR3 has 15 amino acids. Trimming at V came to 1 base and at J to 4 bases, leaving 3 bases not matched to a gene. The V gene's germline CDR1 is SNHLY and CDR2 FYNNEI. The CDR3 loop is CASSEVTGAYNEQFF. The CDR3 region has the DNA TGTGCCAGCAGTGAAGTGACAGGGGCTTACAATGAGCAGTTCTTC.

The V and J genes are TRBV28 and TRBJ2-7, with TRBD1 matching 8 bases. The CDR3 spans 12 residues. The V segment lost 7 bases and the J segment 5 bases; nucleotides outside the gene matches: 4. The germline CDR1 and CDR2 sequences are MDHEN and SYDVKM. DNA for the CDR3: TGTGCCAGCACTCGGACAGGGAACGAGCAGTACTTC. Encoded protein: CASTRTGNEQYF. Full variable domain (remainder filled in from reference TRBV28 and TRBJ2-7): DVKVTQSSRYLVKRTGEKVFLECVQDMDHENMFWYRQDPGLGLRLIYFSYDVKMKEKGDIPEGYSVSREKKERFSLILESASTNQTSMYLCASTRTGNEQYFGPGTRLTVT.

The rearrangement uses TRBV5-4 and TRBJ2-7, with TRBD2 identical over 9 bases. The CDR3 has 16 residues. V gave up 0 bases and J gave up 4 bases; unmatched junction bases: 8. The germline gives CDR1 SGHNT, CDR2 YYREEE (reference sequence). The DNA for the CDR3 is TGTGCCAGCAGCTTGGATGGACTAGCGTCTTCTTACGAGCAGTACTTC. It yields the protein CASSLDGLASSYEQYF.

This clone was seen once. J is TRBJ2-7 and V is TRBV28, with 8 bases identical to TRBD1. The trim removed 3 bases at V and 5 bases at J, leaving 9 bases unmatched. The length of the CDR3 is 15 residues. The germline CDR1 and CDR2 sequences are MDHEN and SYDVKM. CDR3 sequence reads: CASSFKGQVGHEQYF. In nucleotides, the CDR3 is TGTGCCAGCAGTTTTAAGGGACAGGTTGGTCACGAGCAGTACTTC.

In DNA, the CDR3 is TGTGCCAGCAGCGTGACAGAGAACACTGAAGCTTTCTTT. This translates into CASSVTENTEAFF. The chain combines TRBV11-2 with TRBJ1-1, with a possible D match to TRBD1 (5 bases). CDR1 SGHAT and CDR2 FQNNGV come from the germline V gene. V lost 5 bases and J 1 base, leaving 8 bases between the germline ends. The CDR3 runs to 13 residues.

The gene calls are TRBV19 and TRBJ2-6; 10 positions match TRBD1. Germline loops: CDR1 LNHDA, CDR2 SQIVND (reference sequence). The CDR3 loop spans 14 amino acids. V gave up 6 bases and J gave up 6 bases; unmatched junction bases: 2. The CDR3 bases are TGTGCCAGTAGCGACAGGGGGCTGGCCAACGTCCTGACTTTC. This gives the protein CASSDRGLANVLTF.

This clone was detected once. The sample carries other DNA sequences with the same CDR3. The chain employs TRBV28 and TRBJ1-6; no clear D. CDR1 is MDHEN and CDR2 is SYDVKM in the germline V gene. CDR3 length: 13 residues. V was pared by 6 bases and J by 0 bases, with 3 bases between. DNA for the CDR3: TGTGCCAGCAGCCGCTCCTATAATTCACCCCTCCACTTT. Translating it yields CASSRSYNSPLHF.

CDR3 loop: CASSKRQDISNQPQHF. The CDR3 DNA reads as TGTGCCAGTAGTAAACGACAGGATATTAGCAATCAGCCCCAGCATTTT. V gene TRBV19 combines with J gene TRBJ1-5; D might be TRBD1 (6 bases). The CDR3 covers 16 residues. CDR1 and CDR2 (germline): LNHDA, SQIVND (reference sequence). The germline V and J ends were trimmed by 4 bases and 0 bases, with 13 bases remaining between them.